This entry lists 2 T cell receptor beta chains sequenced from one sample in a study of blood T cell repertoires in COVID-19. Data came from immunoSEQ multiplex PCR; TCRdb stores just in-frame clones and leaves some out. The data contain 150,000 to 200,000 clones, approximately 90% of them singletons. Sequencing was done on a sample of peripheral blood. All receptors come from a man in his forties with active or convalescent COVID-19.

CDR3: CASSSTGQNLNTEAFF. CDR3 coding DNA: TGTGCCAGCAGCTCAACCGGACAGAACCTGAACACTGAAGCTTTCTTT. The rearrangement joins TRBV7-8 to TRBJ1-1, with D possibly matching TRBD1 (6 bases). The CDR3 is made up of 16 amino acids. V was shortened by 4 bases and J by 0 bases, with 15 bases between the two germline ends. Germline CDR1 SGHVS, CDR2 FQNEAQ.

The gene calls are TRBV5-1 and TRBJ2-5; 14 bases agree with TRBD2. CDR1 is SGHRS, CDR2 YFSETQ, per germline. CDR3 size: 16 residues. The trim removed 6 bases at V and 5 bases at J, leaving 9 bases unmatched. CDR3 sequence (DNA): TGCGCCAGCACCCCGACTAGCGGGGGGGCCTGGGAGACCCAGTACTTC. Protein product: CASTPTSGGAWETQYF.